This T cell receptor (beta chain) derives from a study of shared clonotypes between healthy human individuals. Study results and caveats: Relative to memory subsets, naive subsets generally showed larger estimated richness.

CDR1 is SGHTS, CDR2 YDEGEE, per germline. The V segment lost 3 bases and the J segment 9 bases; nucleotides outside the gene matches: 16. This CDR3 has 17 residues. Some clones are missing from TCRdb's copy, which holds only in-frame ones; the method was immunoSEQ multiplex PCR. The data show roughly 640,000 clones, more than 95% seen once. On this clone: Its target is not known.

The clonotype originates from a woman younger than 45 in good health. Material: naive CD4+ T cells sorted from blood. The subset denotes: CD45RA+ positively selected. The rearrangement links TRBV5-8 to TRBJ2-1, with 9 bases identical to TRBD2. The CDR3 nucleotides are TGTGCCAGCAGCTCGTCGGTCCTGGGCGGGAGGGCCGGTGAGCAGTTCTTC. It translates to CASSSSVLGGRAGEQFF.